Each of the 2 T cell receptor beta chains below was sequenced from the same sample in a study of CXCR3-negative and CXCR3-positive naive CD8 T cells. TRB cDNA libraries were made by UMI-labeled 5' RACE. TCRdb processed the 5' RACE reads again and assigns one entry to each CDR3 protein, with no DNA. The sample data list about 130,000 distinct CDR3 sequences. The sample taken for sequencing was naive CXCR3- CD8+ T cells from blood. Documented subset: CD45RO-CCR7+CD27+CD95- naive CD8+ T cells lacking CXCR3 (TNR3-). These receptors were collected from a human donor in good health. Some clones in this sample may be carry-over from other donors' samples.

The chain combines TRBV7-9 with TRBJ2-7; the D gene TCRdb calls, TRBD1, cannot be checked with no DNA. The CDR3 covers 12 residues. CDR1 and CDR2 (germline): SEHNR, FQNEAQ (reference sequence). CDR3 amino acids: CALSGVTYEQYF.

The genes are TRBV21-1 and TRBJ2-6. TRBV21-1 is a pseudogene locus. The CDR3 is 16 amino acids. The CDR3 loop reads CASRVVEFSGANVLTF.